This T cell receptor (beta chain) appears in the sequencing data of a study of shared clonotypes between healthy human individuals (dated by TCRdb to the early 2020s). Broadly, across the study: Three men and a couple of women, aged 18 to 49 years, made up the cohort. To estimate repertoire size and how much clonotypes are shared between individuals, the study performed deep sequencing of blood TCR repertoires from a few healthy adults. Per donor, three plates each were used for CD4 naive and CD4 memory, two for CD8 naive, and one for CD8 memory. Per donor, leukapheresis produced somewhere between about 0.94 and 9.5 billion PBMCs. To increase sequencing depth and limit assay-specific biases, TCR repertoire library preparation and sequencing were carried out by different laboratories using diverse techniques. Beyond this particular receptor, the publication reports: Larger estimated clonotype richness was generally found for naive subsets than for memory subsets. Across a handful of donors, roughly 5.4% of naive CD4, 3.5% of naive CD8, under 2.5% of memory CD4, and 0.4% of memory CD8 clonotypes were shared. Compared with non-shared clonotypes, clonotypes shared by all four sorted-subset donors had higher generation probabilities. The genetic and exposure-history diversity represented was limited by the small number of donors. Sampling was restricted to blood, and TCR repertoires in tissues likely differ from the TCR repertoires found in blood. Rarefaction of sorted-subset datasets indicated incomplete sequencing despite the large sequencing depth. Pairwise subsampling led to the expectation that sequencing depth would affect the degree of clonotype sharing among donors.

As for this clone: Its binding antigen is unknown. No quality values exist for individual bases; no much larger clone is one base distant. Other DNA sequences in the same sample also yield this CDR3.

From the cysteine up to the phenylalanine, the CDR3 has a length of 14 residues. Left in the record is the CDR3 DNA by itself, 42 bases read in frame from the first base. Reading the germline V gene gives CDR1 SGHRS and CDR2 YFSETQ. Trimming takes 2 bases from V and 2 bases from J, and the germline ends sit 10 bases apart. The donors were healthy, HIV-negative adults who had no recently reported acute infections or vaccinations. Every donor was a Caucasian adult residing in Nashville, Tennessee, USA. CD4+ T cells were enriched through magnetic negative selection, after which naive cells were positively selected on CD45RA and the remaining negative fraction served as the memory subset. After blood collection by leukapheresis, PBMCs were isolated using Ficoll-Histopaque density gradient centrifugation and then cryopreserved in the vapor phase of liquid nitrogen. Purity and quantity of every magnetically sorted T cell population were checked by analytical flow cytometry. Genomic DNA was isolated from every sorted fraction and measured by UV absorbance on a Nanodrop 2000c.

Using the deep immunoSEQ assay, TCR CDR3 regions were amplified from genomic DNA by multiplex PCR. For each cell subset, the extracted genomic DNA was distributed evenly across all wells of several immunoSEQ 96-well plates, and each plate served as one replicate. Each replicate PCR for sorted subsets received roughly 200 ng genomic DNA, equal to roughly 30,000 T cell genomes. Purified libraries were quantified with a Qubit 3.0 fluorometer, sized on a Bioanalyzer 2100, and re-quantified with the KAPA Library Quantification kit. A separate single-read 150-cycle Illumina NextSeq 550 flow cell was used to sequence each immunoSEQ 96-well plate. Per the authors' processing: Because only junctional sequences without quality scores were contained in the immunoSEQ output, filtering matching that applied to full-length reads could not be performed. Sequences were annotated with PyIR, a Python wrapper for IgBLAST v1.9, and V/J genes and CDR3 were assigned using IMGT germline references. Reads were removed for weak V/J assignments (E-value above 1e-6), missing CDR3, stop codons, out-of-frame junctions, or ambiguous translated residues. V3J clonotypes were defined as sequences sharing the same inferred V gene, J gene, and CDR3 amino acid sequence. The percentage overlap between two repertoires was calculated by dividing the number of shared unique clonotypes by the size of the smaller repertoire. Richness of each repertoire was evaluated using RTK rarefaction, the Chao1 estimator, and Recon v2.1 estimates of unobserved clonotypes. For all TCRbeta clonotypes obtained by the gDNA method from a handful of donors, generation probabilities were computed with OLGA. TCRdb took this table from immuneACCESS and kept in-frame rearrangements with V and J called. Such tables lack part of the clones; where checked against another copy, unresolved V genes explain under half of the gap, and the rest is unexplained. V and J calls and clone size are copied from that table; D and trimming were computed from the DNA. This sample is represented by about 2.4 million clones; over 85% of them were singletons. Together, the top ten hold approximately 0.36% of the sample.

The sequencing input was naive CD4+ T cells from PBMCs. The sample's cell subset or site label is to be understood as: CD45RA+ positively selected. This TCR came from a young man in good health. Some clones in this sample may be carry-over from other donors' samples. The chain links TRBV5-1 with TRBJ1-1; the D gene lacks a confident call. CDR3 region: CASSFRQLNTEAFF. DNA sequence: TGCGCCAGCAGCTTTAGGCAGCTCAACACTGAAGCTTTCTTT.